This record concerns one T cell receptor beta chain sequence. Its antigen remains undetermined. Base qualities are not provided; no much larger clone lies one nucleotide away. The source of the sample is a study of cytomegalovirus exposure and HLA in healthy donors (dated by TCRdb to 2015 to 2018). Looking at the study overall: An earlier analysis of roughly 610 of the donors reported 276 Gb of sequence data and 95 million to 140 million unique TCR beta sequences obtained from some 170 million T cells. An early release covering roughly 600 HLA-typed donors comprised about 300 gigabases of sequencing data and around 86 million unique TCR sequences. Of the roughly 430 genotyped donors, 65% to 90% fell in the genetic ancestry cluster associated with self-reported Caucasian donors. The study aimed to test whether cataloging public T cell receptors could reveal signatures of past pathogen exposure. The T cell repertoires of 700 or so subjects were profiled by immunosequencing and related to cytomegalovirus serostatus. In addition to the first cohort of 650 to 800 subjects, a separate validation cohort of 100 to 150 different subjects was used. To predict cytomegalovirus infection status, the study brought together high-throughput TCR immunosequencing, statistical association of individual TCRs with disease status, and machine learning. To study patterns of TCR occurrence, a later analysis re-analyzed previously published TCR beta repertoires from 550 to 800 donors and added high-resolution HLA genotyping. Rather than drawing on any new phenotypic data, the later analysis identified candidate immune exposures from TCR beta sequences and the way those sequences occurred across donors. An earlier analysis of around 640 of the donors used high-throughput TCR beta sequencing to judge whether each TCR beta V gene segment behaved as functional or pseudogenic. Donor age, sex, ethnicity and CMV serostatus were compiled alongside the repertoire data. A later genetic analysis used genome-wide SNP genotypes for 398 of the 666 donors, treating that subset as a discovery cohort. Every repertoire in the discovery cohort had been generated on one and the same sequencing platform. Class I and class II HLA loci were covered by the typing at four-digit resolution. The number of typed donors differed by locus: roughly 629-640 for A, B, C, DRB1 and DQB1; some 540 for DQA1; roughly 600 for DPA1; and around 450 for DPB1. Because of strong linkage in the cohort, a handful of DR-DQ haplotypes were treated as single units for association and clustering. Across around 400 genotyped donors of the cohort, an average of approximately 200,000 unique TCR beta nucleotide sequences per donor were sequenced, and approximately 17% of those sequences were non-productive. Paper-wide results and their limitations: An association between a missense DCLRE1C variant and V-gene and J-gene trimming of TCR beta chains was found in a later genetic analysis and replicated in an independent cohort. An earlier analysis of approximately 530 of the donors showed that most TCR beta V segments appeared in productive rearrangements either about 87% or about 30% of the time, which broadly matched IMGT annotations. Presence/absence analyses assumed roughly uniform sequencing depth across donors, an assumption that may not hold. Because the 87-base-pair reads could not distinguish some IMGT-functional V segments, including TRBV6-2 and TRBV6-3, those segments were excluded. Several of the top co-occurrence clusters appeared to be linked to parvovirus B19, influenza, CMV and Epstein-Barr virus, according to a later analysis. It was suggested by the authors that the approach could potentially be generalized to other disease states and immunological phenotypes. In a later genetic analysis, fewer N-insertions in productive TCRs were reported among donors in an Asian-associated ancestry cluster than the roughly 700-donor mean. A few of the identified cytomegalovirus-associated TCR beta chains were confirmed in vitro to be specific for cytomegalovirus antigens. Most TCR sequences were observed very rarely across donors, whereas some public TCRs were present in many individuals. Some 15 rarely observed V segments, including chromosome 9 orphons, were excluded from the earlier analysis of several hundred of the donors because counts were too low. Specific HLA alleles were associated with about 17,000 TCR beta sequences at a false discovery rate of 0.05 in a later analysis. A cluster of highly shared sequence variants was judged likely to be a technical artifact of the sequencing pipeline. According to a later analysis, most CMV-associated TCR beta chains appeared to be HLA-restricted, and the HLA associations seemed to be driven largely by CMV exposure. When HLA alleles, especially DR and DQ, strongly co-occurred, attributing TCR associations to individual alleles was difficult. A further reported finding was that TCR beta sequences accurately predicted the HLA-A and HLA-B alleles for most subjects in the first cohort. In a later analysis, HLA-associated TCR beta chains showed more clonal expansion and lower generation probabilities than non-associated chains that were equally common. Because HLA typing was unavailable for some donors at each locus, only the typed subset was used in association tests. Immune exposure information for the cohort was limited to CMV serostatus. In this cohort, only TCR beta chains were sequenced, and detectable features were limited by the absence of alpha or paired-chain data. Correlated functional status among segregating V segments might be attributable to linkage disequilibrium, but an unknown experimental factor could not be ruled out. The study gave a list of about 170 TCR beta chains associated with cytomegalovirus. The classifier was reported to diagnose cytomegalovirus status with high specificity and sensitivity in both the original cohort and the validation cohort. In a later analysis, the rate of TCR association differed among HLA loci, with DRB1 alleles having the most associated TCRs and HLA-C alleles having the fewest.

Library generation was performed with the immunoSEQ multiplex PCR assay. For the multiplex PCR, a mixture combining 60 forward primers for TCR Vbeta segments and 13 reverse primers for TCR Jbeta segments was used. The CDR3 region of rearranged TCR beta genes was amplified from genomic DNA by a multiplex PCR assay. The amplified TCR beta libraries were sequenced on the Illumina HiSeq System as 87-base-pair reads. Per the authors' processing: In a later analysis, about 80 million unique TCR beta chains were counted across the roughly 610 repertoires, and around 10 million of these chains were shared by at least two donors. Raw reads were error-corrected and collapsed into unique sequences with a nearest-neighbor algorithm that merged closely related sequences to remove PCR and sequencing errors. CDR3 sequences were aligned to IMGT reference sequences to assign V, D and J gene segments. For a sequence to be retained, a match of at least six nucleotides was required to both a V gene segment and a J gene segment. Rearrangements were called productive when the CDR3 lacked stop codons and stayed in frame with V and J; all others were non-productive. Following IMGT convention, CDR3 was defined as the stretch from the second conserved V-encoded cysteine up to the conserved J-encoded phenylalanine. The earlier analysis of about 610 of the donors excluded any sequence lacking an unambiguous match to a single V gene segment. In an earlier analysis of some 590 of the donors, a V segment was called functional when productive rearrangements were above 56.7%, and segregating when the standard deviation between donors exceeded 5%. A statistical classification framework was built for diagnosing cytomegalovirus status from the catalog of TCR beta chain sequences. In a later analysis, V and J genes were assigned by comparing TCR nucleotide sequences against IMGT/GENE-DB human TR gene sequences. In a later analysis, CDR3 sequences and most-parsimonious VDJ recombination scenarios were assigned using the TCRdist pipeline. In a later analysis, every TCR beta chain was defined by the combination of its CDR3 amino acid sequence and its V-gene family, and reads without a unique V-gene family were dropped. In a later analysis, 500 to 650 highly shared, low-generation-probability nucleotide sequences were removed to address suspected cross-contamination and a sequencing artifact. For each public chain, a later analysis derived a clonal expansion index from normalized ranks of inferred template counts within each repertoire. In a later analysis, generation probabilities were computed with a VDJ recombination model fitted to out-of-frame rearrangements, and the resulting probabilities were checked against IGoR. Hypergeometric tests were used in a later analysis to score TCR-TCR, TCR-HLA and TCR-CMV co-occurrence, with a repertoire-size bias correction applied to the TCR pairs. In a later analysis, false discovery rates were estimated by permuting HLA or CMV assignments 20 times. In a later analysis, co-occurring TCRs were grouped using DBSCAN, and TCRdist sequence similarity was added for clustering within HLA-allele-positive subsets. Repertoires with fewer than 30,000 or more than 120,000 public chains, plus five repertoires with anomalous nucleotide sharing, were excluded from co-occurrence clustering. TCRdb limited this immuneACCESS table to in-frame rearrangements with V and J called. A share of clones is missing; checked studies link under half to unresolved V genes, and the rest is unexplained. V, J and clone size reflect that table, while D and trimming were determined from the DNA. This sample has tens of thousands of clones in its table, and around 69% of those were observed once. The ten largest clones represent 6.3% of the sample.

In total, 666 healthy bone marrow donors made up the cohort. Cohort members were all nominally healthy when sampled, although unrecorded immune exposures were likely present. The donor tested CMV seronegative and was one of the 352 seronegative cohort members. A peripheral blood sample was collected from each donor, and TCR beta sequencing was performed on peripheral blood mononuclear cells. Genomic DNA was extracted from the blood cell samples with the Qiagen DNeasy Blood Extraction Kit. The junction shows trimming of 7 bases on V and 3 bases on J, and the gene matches do not reach 4 bases of it. Sequences MNHNY (CDR1) and SVGAGI (CDR2) are obtained from the germline V gene (reference sequence). The CDR3 holds 13 amino acids from the cysteine to the phenylalanine. Just the 39-base CDR3 DNA is kept, in frame starting at base 1.

The receptor chain draws on TRBV6-6 and TRBJ1-1, and TRBD1 matches 8 of the central bases. The sequence was obtained from a man aged 30 to 39 in good health and CMV-seronegative. The sample was PBMCs. The nucleotides are TGTGCCAGCAAGGACAGGGTTGACACTGAAGCTTTCTTT. Its product reads: CASKDRVDTEAFF.